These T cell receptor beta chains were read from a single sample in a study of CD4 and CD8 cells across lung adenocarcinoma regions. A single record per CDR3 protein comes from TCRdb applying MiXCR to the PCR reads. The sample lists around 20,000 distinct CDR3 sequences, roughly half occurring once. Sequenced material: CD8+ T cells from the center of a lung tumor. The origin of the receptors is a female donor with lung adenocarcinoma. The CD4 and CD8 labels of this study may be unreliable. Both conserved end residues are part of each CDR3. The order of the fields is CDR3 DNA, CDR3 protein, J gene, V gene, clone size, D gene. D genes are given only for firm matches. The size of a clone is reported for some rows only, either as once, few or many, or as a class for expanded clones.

DNA: TGTGCCAGCAGTCTGCGGGGGCTACAGGGTACGCAGTATTTT
CDR3: CASSLRGLQGTQYF
J: TRBJ2-3
V: TRBV27
size: medium-sized
D: NA

DNA: TGTGCCAGCAGTTTGGTTGGGGGAACAACTAATGAAAAACTGTTTTTT
CDR3: CASSLVGGTTNEKLFF
J: TRBJ1-4
V: TRBV28
size: many
D: NA

DNA: TGTGCCTGGCGCCTTGGATGGAAGCGCACTGAAGCTTTCTTT
CDR3: CAWRLGWKRTEAFF
J: TRBJ1-1
V: TRBV30
size: NA
D: NA

DNA: TGTGCCAGCAGTGAACGGGGGGAGGACAGTGAAGCTTTCTTT
CDR3: CASSERGEDSEAFF
J: TRBJ1-1
V: TRBV6-4
size: many
D: NA

DNA: TGCAGTGCTAGAAGTCAGGGCTCTGGGGCCAACGTCCTGACTTTC
CDR3: CSARSQGSGANVLTF
J: TRBJ2-6
V: TRBV20-1
size: NA
D: NA

DNA: TGTGCCAGCAGCTTGTCGGGGGAGACCCAGTACTTC
CDR3: CASSLSGETQYF
J: TRBJ2-5
V: TRBV7-9
size: NA
D: NA

DNA: TGTGCCCTCGGGGGCCGGGACCGGGAGATTCAGTACTTC
CDR3: CALGGRDREIQYF
J: TRBJ2-4
V: TRBV27
size: NA
D: NA

DNA: TGTGCCAGCAGCATGGGACAGGCCGATAATTCACCCCTCCACTTT
CDR3: CASSMGQADNSPLHF
J: TRBJ1-6
V: TRBV7-6
size: many
D: TRBD1

DNA: TGTGCCAGCAGCGGCCGGGACAGACAGTACAATGAGCAGTTCTTC
CDR3: CASSGRDRQYNEQFF
J: TRBJ2-1
V: TRBV9
size: NA
D: TRBD1

DNA: TGTGCCAGCAGTTACTCGATCCAGAGGACAGATACGCAGTATTTT
CDR3: CASSYSIQRTDTQYF
J: TRBJ2-3
V: TRBV6-5
size: few
D: NA

DNA: TGTGCCAGCAGCGACAAGACCAGTCAGTTCTTC
CDR3: CASSDKTSQFF
J: TRBJ2-1
V: TRBV12-3/TRBV12-4
size: NA
D: NA

DNA: TGCGCCAGCAGCCTACGTGGGGACAGGGATAAAGGAGGCTATGGCTACACCTTC
CDR3: CASSLRGDRDKGGYGYTF
J: TRBJ1-2
V: TRBV4-1
size: few
D: TRBD1

DNA: TGTGCCAGCGGGGGAGACGGGGGCGGTGCCAAAGAGACGCAGTACTTC
CDR3: CASGGDGGGAKETQYF
J: TRBJ2-7
V: TRBV6-1
size: NA
D: NA

DNA: TGTGCCAGCAGGCAGCGGCTAGGACTCAAAGACACGCAGTATTTC
CDR3: CASRQRLGLKDTQYF
J: TRBJ2-3
V: TRBV27
size: NA
D: NA

DNA: TGTGCCAGCGAGACCGCCTTAGCGAGCGAGCAGTACTTC
CDR3: CASETALASEQYF
J: TRBJ2-7
V: TRBV6-1
size: NA
D: NA

DNA: TGTGCCAGCAGCTTATCTCGTTTGACCGGGGAGCTGTTTTTT
CDR3: CASSLSRLTGELFF
J: TRBJ2-2
V: TRBV7-2
size: few
D: NA

DNA: TGTGCCAGCAGCCTAGGCAGGGAGTATCAGCCCCAGCATTTT
CDR3: CASSLGREYQPQHF
J: TRBJ1-5
V: TRBV27
size: NA
D: NA

DNA: TGCGCCAGCAGCTGGGGACAGAGCACCGGGGAGCTGTTTTTT
CDR3: CASSWGQSTGELFF
J: TRBJ2-2
V: TRBV5-1
size: NA
D: TRBD1

DNA: TGTGCCAGCAGCTCGGGACTCCTTAGCACAGATACGCAGTATTTT
CDR3: CASSSGLLSTDTQYF
J: TRBJ2-3
V: TRBV7-2
size: NA
D: NA

DNA: TGTGCCAGCAGTCCCCGGGACGGGAGGAACGAGCAGTACTTC
CDR3: CASSPRDGRNEQYF
J: TRBJ2-7
V: TRBV6-1
size: NA
D: TRBD2

DNA: TGTGCCAGTCGGGCTAGGAACACAGGGGAGCAGTATTTT
CDR3: CASRARNTGEQYF
J: TRBJ2-3
V: TRBV6-1
size: NA
D: TRBD1

DNA: TGTGCCTGCGCGGTGCTCGAGGGGGGTGACCAAGAGACTCAGTACTTC
CDR3: CACAVLEGGDQETQYF
J: TRBJ2-4
V: TRBV27
size: NA
D: NA

DNA: TGTGCCAGCAGCGGTCTAGCGGTGAACACAGGGGCGCTGTATTTT
CDR3: CASSGLAVNTGALYF
J: TRBJ2-2
V: TRBV6-1
size: NA
D: NA

DNA: TGTGCCAGCAGCAGGGGAGGCTATGGCTACACCTTC
CDR3: CASSRGGYGYTF
J: TRBJ1-2
V: TRBV6-1
size: NA
D: NA

DNA: TGTGCCAGCAGTGCGGGACAGGGGGACGAAAACATGCAGTATTTT
CDR3: CASSAGQGDENMQYF
J: TRBJ2-3
V: TRBV6-1
size: NA
D: TRBD1

DNA: TGTGCCAGCAGTCCGGGCGGAGGGGGGCATGGCACAGAGACGCAGTATTTC
CDR3: CASSPGGGGHGTETQYF
J: TRBJ2-3
V: TRBV27
size: NA
D: NA

DNA: TGTGCCAGCAGCCAAGCCGCGAGAGCAACTAATGAAAAACTGTTTTTT
CDR3: CASSQAARATNEKLFF
J: TRBJ1-4
V: TRBV4-2
size: NA
D: NA

DNA: TGTGGCCGCGGCCCGAGGCGGGGAGCCAAAAATATGCAGTACTTT
CDR3: CGRGPRRGAKNMQYF
J: TRBJ2-4
V: TRBV10-3
size: NA
D: NA

DNA: TGTGCCAGCAGTCGCCGTGTCCTTGACGCTCAGTACTTC
CDR3: CASSRRVLDAQYF
J: TRBJ2-5
V: TRBV27
size: NA
D: NA

DNA: TGTGCCAGCAGGAAAGCGCGCCGAGCCACAGATACGCAGTATTTT
CDR3: CASRKARRATDTQYF
J: TRBJ2-3
V: TRBV7-3
size: NA
D: NA

DNA: TGTGCCAGCAGTCGTAGCGCGACCTCCTACAATGAGCAGTTCTTC
CDR3: CASSRSATSYNEQFF
J: TRBJ2-1
V: TRBV12-3/TRBV12-4
size: many
D: NA